The 25 T cell receptor beta chains below all came from one sample that was sequenced in a study of blood T cell repertoires in COVID-19. Profiling relied on immunoSEQ multiplex PCR, and the TCRdb table lists in-frame clones only, not all of them. The sample gives approximately 110,000 clones, roughly 88% of which show up once; approximately 0.77% is in the top ten. Sequenced sample: peripheral blood. These receptors were taken from a woman in her 70s with acute or convalescent COVID-19.

The chain uses TRBV5-1 and TRBJ2-3, with D maybe TRBD1 (5 bases). V lost 4 bases and J lost 0, with 12 bases in between. The CDR3 runs 15 residues. In germline, CDR1 is SGHRS, CDR2 YFSETQ. The CDR3 DNA reads as TGCGCCAGCAGCCGGACAAGTAAGAGCACAGATACGCAGTATTTT. Its protein product is CASSRTSKSTDTQYF.

The chain combines TRBV7-9 with TRBJ1-6; a possible D gene is TRBD1 (5 bases). The V end lost 1 base, the J end lost 10 bases, and 14 bases lay between the germline ends. Germline assignment: CDR1 SEHNR and CDR2 FQNEAQ (reference sequence). The CDR3 spans 15 residues. CDR3 nucleotides: TGTGCCAGCAGCTTAGACCAGGGCATTCGGTCACCCCTCCACTTT. Translation: CASSLDQGIRSPLHF.

The chain is built from TRBV6-6 and TRBJ2-3; no clear D. Trimming shortened V by 4 bases and J by 4 bases, and 6 bases separated the two germline ends. This CDR3 has 12 amino acids. Germline V gene lookup returns CDR1 MNHNY and CDR2 SVGAGI (reference sequence). CDR3 loop: CASSSFADTQYF. The CDR3 bases are TGTGCCAGCAGTTCGTTTGCAGATACGCAGTATTTT.

The CDR3 region is CASSPNGDSPLHF. The CDR3 DNA reads TGTGCCAGCTCTCCAAACGGGGATTCACCCCTCCACTTT. This chain connects TRBV18 to TRBJ1-6; D not certain. The V end was cut by 6 bases, the J end by 8 bases, with 11 bases between. Germline CDR1 is KGHSH and CDR2 is LQKENI. The CDR3 is 13 residues long. Complete variable domain (other parts from reference TRBV18 and TRBJ1-6): NAGVMQNPRHLVRRRGQEARLRCSPMKGHSHVYWYRQLPEEGLKFMVYLQKENIIDESGMPKERFSAEFPKEGPSILRIQQVVRGDSAAYFCASSPNGDSPLHFGNGTRLTVT.

The chain has TRBV4-1 and TRBJ2-1, with D maybe TRBD2 (5 bases). The CDR3 contains 14 residues. Trimming removed 3 bases at V and 7 bases at J, with 13 bases between. The germline V gene has CDR1 MGHRA and CDR2 YSYEKL. In DNA, the CDR3 is TGCGCCAGCAGCCAGTTACTAGTTACGAATGAGCAGTTCTTC. Translated: CASSQLLVTNEQFF.

This clone has a single count. The V and J genes are TRBV5-8 and TRBJ2-7, with D perhaps matching TRBD1 (5 bases). In germline, CDR1 is SGHTS, CDR2 YDEGEE. V lost 4 bases and J lost 0, with 14 bases in between. CDR3 size: 15 residues. In nucleotides, the CDR3 is TGTGCCAGCAGCCTCGAAGGGCAGGGCTCCTACGAGCAGTACTTC. Its protein product is CASSLEGQGSYEQYF.

This chain joins TRBV5-1 and TRBJ2-5; 8 bases are shared with TRBD2. After removal of 4 bases from V and 3 bases from J, the junction contained 8 bases not matched to a gene. From germline, CDR1 is SGHRS and CDR2 YFSETQ. The CDR3 length is 15 residues. DNA of the CDR3: TGCGCCAGCAGCCGGACATCGCGGGAGGAAGAGACCCAGTACTTC. This translates into CASSRTSREEETQYF.

The rearrangement uses TRBV5-4 and TRBJ1-1; no clear D gene. Trimming stripped 4 bases from V and 2 bases from J, with 12 bases between. Looked up from germline, CDR1 is SGHNT and CDR2 is YYREEE (reference sequence). The CDR3 is made up of 14 amino acids. The CDR3 protein is CASSLAGINTEAFF. The CDR3 DNA sequence: TGTGCCAGCAGCCTAGCGGGGATAAACACTGAAGCTTTCTTT.

This clone was observed a single time. The J gene is TRBJ2-5, the V gene TRBV9, with TRBD1 identical over 9 bases. The V gene's germline CDR1 is SGDLS and CDR2 YYNGEE. After removal of 0 bases from V and 4 bases from J, the junction contained 4 bases not matched to a gene. This CDR3 has 15 amino acids. In DNA, the CDR3 is TGTGCCAGCAGCGTAGTGGCGACAGGGGGAGAGACCCAGTACTTC. Translated: CASSVVATGGETQYF.

The DNA for the CDR3 is TGTGCCAGCAGTTGGACAGGGCCAGGGAATGGCTACACCTTC. It encodes CASSWTGPGNGYTF. The chain joins TRBV6-5 to TRBJ1-2; 8 nucleotides align to TRBD1. This CDR3 spans 14 amino acids. Trimming cost V 4 bases and J 6 bases; bases outside gene matches: 7. The germline gives CDR1 MNHEY, CDR2 SVGAGI.

This chain joins TRBV19 and TRBJ1-1; D uncertain. CDR3 length: 14 amino acids. With 5 bases removed from V and 4 bases from J, the gap between germline ends came to 14 bases. Per germline, CDR1 LNHDA and CDR2 SQIVND (reference sequence). The CDR3: CASSEGYSGTEAFF. CDR3 DNA sequence: TGTGCCAGTAGTGAGGGTTATTCCGGCACTGAAGCTTTCTTT.

This chain connects TRBV5-1 to TRBJ1-4; no clear D gene. Trimming took 0 bases from V and 4 from J, leaving 10 bases between them. Germline V CDR1 and CDR2: SGHRS, YFSETQ. CDR3 size: 15 residues. CDR3 protein: CASSLGVSFNEKLFF. The CDR3 DNA reads TGCGCCAGCAGCTTGGGAGTTAGTTTTAATGAAAAACTGTTTTTT.

The V call is TRBV5-1, the J call TRBJ2-2; tentatively, D is TRBD1 (6 bases). Trimming cost V 5 bases and J 0 bases, with 11 bases left between them. This CDR3 has 15 amino acids. Germline assignment: CDR1 SGHRS and CDR2 YFSETQ. The CDR3 spells CASRPTGPNTGELFF. Written as DNA, the CDR3 is TGCGCCAGCAGACCGACAGGCCCGAACACCGGGGAGCTGTTTTTT.

The chain joins TRBV19 to TRBJ1-4; 9 nucleotides agree with TRBD1. Germline loops: CDR1 LNHDA, CDR2 SQIVND (reference sequence). V was pared by 5 bases and J by 10 bases, with 8 bases of the junction left unmatched. This CDR3 spans 14 amino acids. CDR3: CASSLRDRVRKLFF. The DNA for the CDR3 is TGTGCCAGTAGTCTCCGGGACAGGGTGAGAAAACTGTTTTTT. Looking up the rest from reference TRBV19 and TRBJ1-4 gives the full variable domain: DGGITQSPKYLFRKEGQNVTLSCEQNLNHDAMYWYRQDPGQGLRLIYYSQIVNDFQKGDIAEGYSVSREKKESFPLTVTSAQKNPTAFYLCASSLRDRVRKLFFGSGTQLSVL.

This chain uses TRBV3-1 (or the pseudogene TRBV3-2) with TRBJ2-3; 12 positions match TRBD2. There are 16 residues in the CDR3. Germline trimming cut 4 bases from V and 2 bases from J; bases unmatched to any gene: 4. Per germline, CDR1 LGHDT and CDR2 YNNKEL (reference sequence). The CDR3 nucleotides are TGTGCCAGCAGCCGGCGACTAGCGGGAGACACAGATACGCAGTATTTT. Its translation: CASSRRLAGDTDTQYF.

In regard to this clone: Other DNA sequences within the sample encode an identical CDR3. The chain uses TRBV5-1 and TRBJ2-3; 12 bases line up with TRBD2. V lost 4 bases to trimming and J lost 5 bases; unmatched junction nucleotides: 5. The CDR3 is 15 residues long. Germline assignment: CDR1 SGHRS and CDR2 YFSETQ. CDR3 nucleotides: TGCGCCAGCAGCGAACTACTAGCGGGAGGAGATACGCAGTATTTT. The encoded protein is CASSELLAGGDTQYF.

The chain carries TRBV18 and TRBJ2-7; TRBD2 is a possible D gene (5 bases). The V end was cut by 2 bases, the J end by 5 bases, with 13 bases between. Germline values: CDR1 KGHSH, CDR2 LQKENI. The CDR3 runs to 14 residues. The CDR3 here is CASSPEAQADEQYF. CDR3 DNA sequence: TGTGCCAGCTCACCAGAGGCCCAAGCGGACGAGCAGTACTTC.

This chain links TRBV10-3 with TRBJ2-1; 7 nucleotides align to TRBD2. This CDR3 contains 15 residues. Germline V gene data show CDR1 as ENHRY and CDR2 as SYGVKD. V was clipped by 2 bases and J by 9 bases; unmatched bases: 10. CDR3 sequence: CAISERLADGSEQFF. The CDR3 nucleotides are TGTGCCATCAGTGAGCGGCTAGCGGATGGGAGTGAGCAGTTCTTC.

The gene calls are TRBV2 and TRBJ1-1; 8 bases fit TRBD1. Germline-derived CDR1 and CDR2 are SNHLY and FYNNEI. The J segment lost 7 bases and the V segment lost 4 bases, leaving 5 bases of the junction unmatched. The CDR3 is made up of 13 amino acids. CDR3 in amino acids: CASSGTGKGEAFF. As DNA, the CDR3 is TGTGCCAGCAGTGGGACAGGGAAGGGTGAAGCTTTCTTT.

The chain carries TRBV3-1 (or the pseudogene TRBV3-2) and TRBJ2-1; 10 nucleotides agree with TRBD2. Germline CDR1 LGHDT, CDR2 YNNKEL (reference sequence). CDR3 size: 15 residues. With V trimmed by 1 base and J by 6 bases, 3 bases remained unmatched. CDR3 DNA sequence: TGTGCCAGCAGCCAAGTGGCTAGCGGGGGCAATGAGCAGTTCTTC. Encoded protein: CASSQVASGGNEQFF.

The chain recombines TRBV6-2 or TRBV6-3 with TRBJ2-7; perhaps TRBD2 as D (5 bases). This CDR3 contains 12 residues. With 6 bases removed from V and 2 bases from J, the gap between germline ends came to 8 bases. The germline gives CDR1 MNHEY, CDR2 SVGEGT. The CDR3 sequence: CASSPGTYEQYF. For the CDR3, the DNA is TGTGCCAGCAGCCCCGGGACCTACGAGCAGTACTTC.

The rearrangement joins TRBV6-5 to TRBJ1-5; 8 positions agree with TRBD1. The ends lost 2 bases at V and 6 bases at J; junction bases unmatched: 3. The CDR3 runs 14 residues. CDR1 MNHEY and CDR2 SVGAGI come from the germline V gene. The CDR3 nucleotides read TGTGCCAGCAGTTACGGGACAGGCGGTCAGCCCCAGCATTTT. Residues: CASSYGTGGQPQHF.

This clone was seen more than once but under ten times. The J gene is TRBJ2-4, the V gene TRBV7-2; 7 nucleotides match TRBD2. Trimming cost V 1 base and J 7 bases; bases outside gene matches: 10. CDR3 size: 16 residues. Germline CDR1 and CDR2: SGHTA and FQGNSA. CDR3 residues: CASSLGPAGSGNIQYF. The DNA of the CDR3 is TGTGCCAGCAGCTTAGGTCCAGCGGGGTCGGGGAACATTCAGTACTTC.

The rearrangement uses TRBV7-9 and TRBJ2-7; 13 positions agree with TRBD2. Germline values: CDR1 SEHNR, CDR2 FQNEAQ (reference sequence). J lost 2 bases, V lost 4 bases, and 2 bases had no gene match. CDR3 length: 15 residues. Here the CDR3 reads CASSYGLAGAYEQYF. The CDR3 DNA follows: TGTGCCAGCAGCTACGGACTAGCGGGGGCCTACGAGCAGTACTTC.

This sequence joins TRBV4-2 and TRBJ2-2; 11 bases map to TRBD2. Looked up from germline, CDR1 is LGHNA and CDR2 is YNFKEQ. The V and J ends lost 5 bases and 5 bases, in that order; junction bases with no gene match: 10. This CDR3 region has 17 residues. CDR3 coding DNA: TGTGCCAGCAGCGTCGGACTAGCGGGCTCCGGAACCGGGGAGCTGTTTTTT. Its protein is CASSVGLAGSGTGELFF.